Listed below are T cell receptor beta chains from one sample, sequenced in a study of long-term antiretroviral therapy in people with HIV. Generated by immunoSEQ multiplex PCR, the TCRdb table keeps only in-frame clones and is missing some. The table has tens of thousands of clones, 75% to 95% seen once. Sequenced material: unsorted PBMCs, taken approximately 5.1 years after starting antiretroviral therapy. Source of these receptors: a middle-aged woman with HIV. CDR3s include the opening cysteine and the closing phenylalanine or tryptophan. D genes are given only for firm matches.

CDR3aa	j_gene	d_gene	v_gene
CASSPPTGGAGANVLTF	TRBJ2-6	TRBD1	TRBV18
CASSSGSIYEQYF	TRBJ2-7	TRBD2	TRBV6-5
CATSTDGATNEKLFF	TRBJ1-4	-	TRBV15
CASRRGGAHEQYF	TRBJ2-7	-	TRBV6-5
CACQGYTEAFF	TRBJ1-1	-	TRBV30
CASSLDSNRNTIYF	TRBJ1-3	-	TRBV5-4
CAIRGGAKNEQYF	TRBJ2-7	-	TRBV6-1
CASSMVGAMQTQYF	TRBJ2-5	-	TRBV19
CASSLGTEIYEQYF	TRBJ2-7	-	TRBV7-2
CASSLAGQSYNEQFF	TRBJ2-1	-	TRBV11-2
CATGLAIVDTQYF	TRBJ2-3	TRBD2	TRBV10-3
CSVEDPLAGGAYNEQFF	TRBJ2-1	TRBD2	TRBV29-1
CASSGGLAYEQYF	TRBJ2-7	TRBD2	TRBV6-1
CASSDPGGDEKLFF	TRBJ1-4	TRBD1	TRBV10-2
CASSLKRSGGLGETQYF	TRBJ2-5	TRBD2	TRBV11-3
CASSKAGQSSYEQYF	TRBJ2-7	-	TRBV21-1
CAWSDQGNTEAFF	TRBJ1-1	-	TRBV30
CASSLGDSRSTDTQYF	TRBJ2-3	-	TRBV5-8
CASESRFSTGSPEAFF	TRBJ1-1	-	TRBV6-6
CASSPRTGSLNTEAFF	TRBJ1-1	TRBD1	TRBV7-8
CAISESTAGAEKLFF	TRBJ1-4	-	TRBV10-3
CASSLAGQGWANTIYF	TRBJ1-3	TRBD1	TRBV7-2
CASSEVGLRPSTDTQYF	TRBJ2-3	-	TRBV6-1
CASEMKPYGNQPQHF	TRBJ1-5	-	TRBV6-1
CASSLSGLSYGYTF	TRBJ1-2	-	TRBV27
CASTRDIEYNEQFF	TRBJ2-1	-	TRBV6-1
CASSKGLAGEDTQYF	TRBJ2-3	TRBD2	TRBV5-4
CASSLELGQSSGANVLTF	TRBJ2-6	TRBD1	TRBV7-6
CASSIDPGLVQETQYF	TRBJ2-5	-	TRBV19
CASSLWPGEGGNEQYF	TRBJ2-7	-	TRBV5-1
CASNRLAGSTDTQYF	TRBJ2-3	TRBD2	TRBV6-1
CASSARGGYGSNTEAFF	TRBJ1-1	-	TRBV6-1
CASSPSSGRAVETQYF	TRBJ2-5	TRBD2	TRBV5-1
CASSLSWGANYGYTF	TRBJ1-2	-	TRBV2
CASSYSRGSNQPQHF	TRBJ1-5	-	TRBV6-5
CASSHLTPGGGGYTF	TRBJ1-2	-	TRBV4-3
CASLGGVWYF	TRBJ2-7	TRBD2	TRBV19